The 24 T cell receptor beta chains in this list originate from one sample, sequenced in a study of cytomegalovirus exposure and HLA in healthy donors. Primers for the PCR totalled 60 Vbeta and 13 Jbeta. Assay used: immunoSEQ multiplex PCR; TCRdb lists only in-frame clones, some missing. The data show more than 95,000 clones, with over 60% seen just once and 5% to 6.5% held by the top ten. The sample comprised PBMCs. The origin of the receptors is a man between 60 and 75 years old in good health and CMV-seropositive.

The CDR3 sequence: CASSPSGGAYEQYF. The CDR3 nucleotides read TGTGCCAGCAGCCCAAGCGGGGGGGCATACGAGCAGTACTTC. The chain joins TRBV5-4 to TRBJ2-7; TRBD2 aligns across 10 bases. Trimming took 4 bases from V and 4 from J; bases not matched to a gene: 5. Germline V gives CDR1 SGHNT, CDR2 YYREEE (reference sequence). This CDR3 has 14 amino acids.

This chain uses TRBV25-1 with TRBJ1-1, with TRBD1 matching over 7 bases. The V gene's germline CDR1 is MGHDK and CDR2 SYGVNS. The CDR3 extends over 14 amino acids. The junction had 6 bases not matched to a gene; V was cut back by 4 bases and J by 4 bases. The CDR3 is CASSGKQGTTEAFF. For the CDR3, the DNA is TGTGCCAGCAGTGGGAAACAGGGGACCACTGAAGCTTTCTTT.

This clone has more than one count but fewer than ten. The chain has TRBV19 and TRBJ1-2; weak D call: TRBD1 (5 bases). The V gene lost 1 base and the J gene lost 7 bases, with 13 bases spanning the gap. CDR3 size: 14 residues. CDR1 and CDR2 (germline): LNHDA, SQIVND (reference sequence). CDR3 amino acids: CASSIGGSRVGYTF. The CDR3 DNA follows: TGTGCCAGTAGTATAGGAGGTTCCAGGGTTGGCTACACCTTC.

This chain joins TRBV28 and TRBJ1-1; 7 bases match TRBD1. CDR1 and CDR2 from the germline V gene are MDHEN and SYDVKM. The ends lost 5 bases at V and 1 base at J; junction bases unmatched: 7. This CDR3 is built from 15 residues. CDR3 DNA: TGTGCCAGCAGTCAACCGACAGGGTGGAACACTGAAGCTTTCTTT. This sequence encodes CASSQPTGWNTEAFF.

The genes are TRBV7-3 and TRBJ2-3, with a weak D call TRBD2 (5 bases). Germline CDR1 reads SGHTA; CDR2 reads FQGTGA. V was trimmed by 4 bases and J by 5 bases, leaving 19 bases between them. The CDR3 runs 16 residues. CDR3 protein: CASSSVTGEKGDTQYF. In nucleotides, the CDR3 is TGTGCCAGCAGCTCCGTTACCGGGGAGAAGGGAGATACGCAGTATTTT.

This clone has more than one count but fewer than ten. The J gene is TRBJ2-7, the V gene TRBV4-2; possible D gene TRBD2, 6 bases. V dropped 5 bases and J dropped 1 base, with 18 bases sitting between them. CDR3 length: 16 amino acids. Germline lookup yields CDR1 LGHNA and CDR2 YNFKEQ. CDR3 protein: CASSLGSGGLSYEQYF. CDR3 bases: TGTGCCAGCAGCTTGGGGTCAGGAGGGTTGTCCTACGAGCAGTACTTC.

This CDR3 is CASRGQGSGGETQYF. In DNA, the CDR3 is TGTGCCAGCAGAGGACAGGGAAGCGGGGGGGAGACCCAGTACTTC. The chain uses TRBV28 and TRBJ2-5; D is possibly TRBD2 (9 bases). Germline V gene sequence: CDR1 MDHEN, CDR2 SYDVKM. The CDR3 spans 15 residues. Trimming took 6 bases from V and 5 from J, leaving 19 bases between them.

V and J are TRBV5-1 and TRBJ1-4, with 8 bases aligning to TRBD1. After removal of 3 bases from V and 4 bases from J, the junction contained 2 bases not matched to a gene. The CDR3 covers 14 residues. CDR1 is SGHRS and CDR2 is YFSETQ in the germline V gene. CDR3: CASSSGQDNEKLFF. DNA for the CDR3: TGCGCCAGCAGCTCGGGACAGGATAATGAAAAACTGTTTTTT.

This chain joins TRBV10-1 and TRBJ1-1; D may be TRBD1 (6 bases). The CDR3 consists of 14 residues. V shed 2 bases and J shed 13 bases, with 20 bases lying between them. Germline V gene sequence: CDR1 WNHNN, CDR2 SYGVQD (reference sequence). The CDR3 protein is CASSEPGGQGKVFF. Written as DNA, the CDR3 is TGCGCCAGCAGTGAGCCCGGGGGGCAGGGGAAAGTTTTCTTT.

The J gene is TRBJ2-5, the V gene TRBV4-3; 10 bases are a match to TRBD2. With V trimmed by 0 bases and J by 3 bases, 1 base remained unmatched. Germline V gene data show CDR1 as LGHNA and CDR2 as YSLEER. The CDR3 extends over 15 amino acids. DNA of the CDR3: TGCGCCAGCAGCCAAGAACTAGCGGGGAAAGAGACCCAGTACTTC. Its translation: CASSQELAGKETQYF.

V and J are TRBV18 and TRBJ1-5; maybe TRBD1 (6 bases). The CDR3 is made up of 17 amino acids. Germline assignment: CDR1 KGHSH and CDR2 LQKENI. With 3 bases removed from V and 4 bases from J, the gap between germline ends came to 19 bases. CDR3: CASSPRPQGSLNQPQHF. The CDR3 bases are TGTGCCAGCTCACCGAGACCTCAGGGGTCGTTGAATCAGCCCCAGCATTTT. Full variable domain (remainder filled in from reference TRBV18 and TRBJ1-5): NAGVMQNPRHLVRRRGQEARLRCSPMKGHSHVYWYRQLPEEGLKFMVYLQKENIIDESGMPKERFSAEFPKEGPSILRIQQVVRGDSAAYFCASSPRPQGSLNQPQHFGDGTRLSIL.

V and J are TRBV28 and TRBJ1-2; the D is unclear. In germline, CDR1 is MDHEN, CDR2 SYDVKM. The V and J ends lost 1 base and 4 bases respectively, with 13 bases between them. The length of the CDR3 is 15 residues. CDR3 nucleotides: TGTGCCAGCAGTTTATCGGGAGGAGAGGGCTATGGCTACACCTTC. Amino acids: CASSLSGGEGYGYTF.

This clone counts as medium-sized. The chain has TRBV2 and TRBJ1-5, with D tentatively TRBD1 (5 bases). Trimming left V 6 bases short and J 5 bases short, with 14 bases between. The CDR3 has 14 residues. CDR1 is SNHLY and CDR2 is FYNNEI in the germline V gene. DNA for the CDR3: TGTGCCAGCAGAGATATCGGGGGGTATCAGCCCCAGCATTTT. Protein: CASRDIGGYQPQHF.

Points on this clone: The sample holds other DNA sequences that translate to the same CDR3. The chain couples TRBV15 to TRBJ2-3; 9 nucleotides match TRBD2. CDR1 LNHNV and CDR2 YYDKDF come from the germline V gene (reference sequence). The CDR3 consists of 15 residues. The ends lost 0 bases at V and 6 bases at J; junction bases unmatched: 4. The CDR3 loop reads CATSRDSGGSDTQYF. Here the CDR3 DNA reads TGTGCCACCAGCAGAGATAGCGGGGGCTCCGATACGCAGTATTTT.

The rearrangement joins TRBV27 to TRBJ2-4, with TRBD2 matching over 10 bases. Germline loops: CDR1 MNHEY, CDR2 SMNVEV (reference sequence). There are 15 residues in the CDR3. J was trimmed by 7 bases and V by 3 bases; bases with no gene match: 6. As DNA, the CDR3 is TGTGCCAGCAGTTTTAGAGCGGGGGGGCTGAACATTCAGTACTTC. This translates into CASSFRAGGLNIQYF.

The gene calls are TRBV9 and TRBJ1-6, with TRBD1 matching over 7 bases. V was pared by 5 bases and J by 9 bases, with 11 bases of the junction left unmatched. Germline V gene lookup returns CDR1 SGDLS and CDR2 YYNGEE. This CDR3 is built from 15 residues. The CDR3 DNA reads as TGTGCCAGCAGTCCTGAACCGGGACAGCTTTCACCCCTCCACTTT. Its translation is CASSPEPGQLSPLHF.

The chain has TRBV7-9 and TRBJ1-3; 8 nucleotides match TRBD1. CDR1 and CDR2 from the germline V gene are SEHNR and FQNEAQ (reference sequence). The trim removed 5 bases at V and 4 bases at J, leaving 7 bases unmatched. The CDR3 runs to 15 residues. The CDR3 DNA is TGTGCCAGCAGCCCGGGACAGGTCAAAGGAAACACCATATATTTT. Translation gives CASSPGQVKGNTIYF.

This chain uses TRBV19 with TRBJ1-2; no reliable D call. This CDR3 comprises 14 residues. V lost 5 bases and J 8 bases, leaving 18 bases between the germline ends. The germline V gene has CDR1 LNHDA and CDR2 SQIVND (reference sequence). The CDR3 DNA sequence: TGTGCCAGTAGTCCAGAGGGTCGTCAGCGAGGCTACACCTTC. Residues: CASSPEGRQRGYTF.

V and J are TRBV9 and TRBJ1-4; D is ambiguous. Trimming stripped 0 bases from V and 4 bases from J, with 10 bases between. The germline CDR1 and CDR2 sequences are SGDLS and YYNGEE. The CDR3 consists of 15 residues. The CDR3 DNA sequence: TGTGCCAGCAGCGTAGGCGGGCGGGTTAATGAAAAACTGTTTTTT. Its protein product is CASSVGGRVNEKLFF.

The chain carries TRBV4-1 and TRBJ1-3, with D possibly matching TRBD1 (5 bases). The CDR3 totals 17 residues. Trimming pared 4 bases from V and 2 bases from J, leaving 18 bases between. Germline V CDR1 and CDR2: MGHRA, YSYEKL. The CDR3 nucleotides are TGCGCCAGCAGCCGCGGGGGAGTAGTTCTCGCTGGAAACACCATATATTTT. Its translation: CASSRGGVVLAGNTIYF.

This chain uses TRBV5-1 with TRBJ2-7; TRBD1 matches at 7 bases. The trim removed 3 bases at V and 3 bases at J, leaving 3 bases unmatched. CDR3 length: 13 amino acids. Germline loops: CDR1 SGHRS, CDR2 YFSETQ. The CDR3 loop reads CASSSGTDYEQYF. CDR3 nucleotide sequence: TGCGCCAGCAGCTCGGGGACAGACTACGAGCAGTACTTC.

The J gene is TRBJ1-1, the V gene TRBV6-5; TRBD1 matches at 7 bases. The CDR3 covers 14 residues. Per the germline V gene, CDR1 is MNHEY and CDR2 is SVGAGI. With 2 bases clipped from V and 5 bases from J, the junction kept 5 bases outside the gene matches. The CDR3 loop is CASSYEGARTEAFF. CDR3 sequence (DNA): TGTGCCAGCAGTTACGAGGGGGCTAGGACTGAAGCTTTCTTT.

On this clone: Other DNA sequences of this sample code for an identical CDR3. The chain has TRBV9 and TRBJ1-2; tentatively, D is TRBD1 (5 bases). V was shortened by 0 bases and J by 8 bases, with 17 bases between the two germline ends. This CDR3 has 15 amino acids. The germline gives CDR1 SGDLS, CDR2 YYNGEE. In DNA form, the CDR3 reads TGTGCCAGCAGCGTAGAGGAAGGCAGGGCGGAGGGCTACACCTTC. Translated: CASSVEEGRAEGYTF.

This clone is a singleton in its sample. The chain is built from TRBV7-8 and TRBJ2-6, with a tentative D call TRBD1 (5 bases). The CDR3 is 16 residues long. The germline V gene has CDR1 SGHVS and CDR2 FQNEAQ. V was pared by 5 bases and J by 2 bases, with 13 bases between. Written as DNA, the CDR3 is TGTGCCAGCAGCCGAGATGGGGCGGCTGGGGCCAACGTCCTGACTTTC. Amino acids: CASSRDGAAGANVLTF.